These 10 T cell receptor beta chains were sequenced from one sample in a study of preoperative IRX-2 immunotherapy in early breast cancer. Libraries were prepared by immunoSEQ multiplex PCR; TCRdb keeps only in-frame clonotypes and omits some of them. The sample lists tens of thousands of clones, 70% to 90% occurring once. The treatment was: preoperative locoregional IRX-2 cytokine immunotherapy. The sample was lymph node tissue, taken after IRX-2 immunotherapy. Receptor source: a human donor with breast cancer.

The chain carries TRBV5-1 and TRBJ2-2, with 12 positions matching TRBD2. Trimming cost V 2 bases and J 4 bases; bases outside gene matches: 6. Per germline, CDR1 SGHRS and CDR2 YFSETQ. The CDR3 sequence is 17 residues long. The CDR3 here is CASSLGLAGKGTGELFF. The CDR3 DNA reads TGCGCCAGCAGCTTAGGACTAGCGGGGAAGGGCACCGGGGAGCTGTTTTTT.

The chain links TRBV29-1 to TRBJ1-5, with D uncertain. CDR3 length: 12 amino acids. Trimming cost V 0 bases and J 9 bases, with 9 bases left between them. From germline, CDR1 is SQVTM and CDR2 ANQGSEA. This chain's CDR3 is CSVEEGWGPQHF. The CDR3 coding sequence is TGCAGCGTTGAAGAGGGTTGGGGGCCCCAGCATTTT.

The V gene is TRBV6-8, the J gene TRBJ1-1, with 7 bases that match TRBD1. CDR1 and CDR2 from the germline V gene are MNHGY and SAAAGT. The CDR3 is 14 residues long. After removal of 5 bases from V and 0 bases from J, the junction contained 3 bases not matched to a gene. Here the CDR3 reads CASSVTGMNTEAFF. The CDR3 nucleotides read TGTGCCAGCAGTGTGACAGGGATGAACACTGAAGCTTTCTTT.

The CDR3 reads CASSPQETGNSPLHF. The DNA of the CDR3 is TGTGCCAGCTCACCACAAGAGACGGGGAATTCACCCCTCCACTTT. V is TRBV18 and J is TRBJ1-6; no firm D call. Germline CDR1 and CDR2: KGHSH and LQKENI. The germline V and J ends were trimmed by 1 base and 7 bases, with 11 bases remaining between them. The CDR3 consists of 15 residues.

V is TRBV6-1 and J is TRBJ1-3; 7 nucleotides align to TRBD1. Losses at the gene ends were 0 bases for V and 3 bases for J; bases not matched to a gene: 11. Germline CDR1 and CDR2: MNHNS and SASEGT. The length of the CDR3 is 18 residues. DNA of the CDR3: TGTGCCAGCAGTGAAGCTCTTGTAGGCAGGGGGAGTGGAAACACCATATATTTT. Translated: CASSEALVGRGSGNTIYF.

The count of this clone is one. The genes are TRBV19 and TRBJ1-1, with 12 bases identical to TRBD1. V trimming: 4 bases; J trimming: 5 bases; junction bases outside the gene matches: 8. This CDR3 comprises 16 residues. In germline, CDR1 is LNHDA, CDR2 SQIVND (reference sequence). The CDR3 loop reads CASSRAGTGGQTEAFF. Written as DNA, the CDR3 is TGTGCCAGTAGTAGAGCCGGGACAGGGGGCCAAACTGAAGCTTTCTTT.

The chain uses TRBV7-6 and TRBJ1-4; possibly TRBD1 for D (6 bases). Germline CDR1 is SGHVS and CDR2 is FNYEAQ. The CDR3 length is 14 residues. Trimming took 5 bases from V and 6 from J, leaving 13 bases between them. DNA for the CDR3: TGTGCCAGCAGCGACCCGGGACATCATGAAAAACTGTTTTTT. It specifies CASSDPGHHEKLFF.

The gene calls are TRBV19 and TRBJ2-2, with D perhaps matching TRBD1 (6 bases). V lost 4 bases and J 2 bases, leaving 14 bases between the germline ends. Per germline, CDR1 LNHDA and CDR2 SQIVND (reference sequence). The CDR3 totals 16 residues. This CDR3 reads CASSKRARGNTGELFF. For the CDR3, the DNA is TGTGCCAGTAGTAAAAGGGCCAGGGGAAACACCGGGGAGCTGTTTTTT.

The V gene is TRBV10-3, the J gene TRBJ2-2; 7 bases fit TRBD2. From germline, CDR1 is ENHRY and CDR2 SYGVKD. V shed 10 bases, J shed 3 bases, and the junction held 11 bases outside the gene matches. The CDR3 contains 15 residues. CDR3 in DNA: TGTGCCAGCCGGGGAAGCGGGGAGTACACCGGGGAGCTGTTTTTT. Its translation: CASRGSGEYTGELFF.

CDR3 residues: CASSWWGVGTGELFF. The CDR3 DNA follows: TGTGCCAGCAGCTGGTGGGGAGTTGGCACCGGGGAGCTGTTTTTT. J is TRBJ2-2 and V is TRBV7-7; weak D call: TRBD2 (5 bases). CDR1 SSHAT and CDR2 FNYEAQ come from the germline V gene (reference sequence). This CDR3 region has 15 residues. V lost 4 bases and J lost 4, with 13 bases in between. Using reference TRBV7-7 and TRBJ2-2 for the parts outside the CDR3, the full variable domain is GAGVSQSPRYKVTKRGQDVTLRCDPISSHATLYWYQQALGQGPEFLTYFNYEAQPDKSGLPSDRFSAERPEGSISTLTIQRTEQRDSAMYRCASSWWGVGTGELFFGEGSRLTVL.